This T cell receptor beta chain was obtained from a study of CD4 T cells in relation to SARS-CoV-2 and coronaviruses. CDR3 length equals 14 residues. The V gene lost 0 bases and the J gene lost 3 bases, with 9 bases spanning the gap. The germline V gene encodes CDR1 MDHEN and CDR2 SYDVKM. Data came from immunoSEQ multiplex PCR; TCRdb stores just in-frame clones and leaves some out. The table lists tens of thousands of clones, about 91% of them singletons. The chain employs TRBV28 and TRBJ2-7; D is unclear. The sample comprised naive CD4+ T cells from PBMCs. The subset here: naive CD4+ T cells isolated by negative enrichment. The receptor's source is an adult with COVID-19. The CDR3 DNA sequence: TGTGCCAGCAGTTTATGGACTCTTATCTACGAGCAGTACTTC. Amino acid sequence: CASSLWTLIYEQYF.